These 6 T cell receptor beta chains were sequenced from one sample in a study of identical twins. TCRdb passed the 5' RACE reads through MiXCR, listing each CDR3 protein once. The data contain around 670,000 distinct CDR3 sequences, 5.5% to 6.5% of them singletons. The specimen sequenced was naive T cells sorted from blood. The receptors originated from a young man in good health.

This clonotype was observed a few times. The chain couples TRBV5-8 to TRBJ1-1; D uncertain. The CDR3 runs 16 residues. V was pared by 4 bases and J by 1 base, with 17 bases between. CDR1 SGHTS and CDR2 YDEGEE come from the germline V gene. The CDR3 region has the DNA TGTGCCAGCAGCATGGACGGGTTGTCCGAGAACACTGAAGCTTTCTTT. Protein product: CASSMDGLSENTEAFF.

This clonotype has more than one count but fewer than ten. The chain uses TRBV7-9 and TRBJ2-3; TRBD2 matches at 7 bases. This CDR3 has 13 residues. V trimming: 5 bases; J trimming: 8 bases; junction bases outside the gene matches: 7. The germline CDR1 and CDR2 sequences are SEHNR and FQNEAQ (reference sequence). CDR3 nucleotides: TGTGCCAGCAGCACAACGGGAGGTGTTACGCAGTATTTT. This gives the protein CASSTTGGVTQYF. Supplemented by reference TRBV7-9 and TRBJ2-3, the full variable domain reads DTGVSQNPRHKITKRGQNVTFRCDPISEHNRLYWYRQTLGQGPEFLTYFQNEAQLEKSRLLSDRFSAERPKGSFSTLEIQRTEQGDSAMYLCASSTTGGVTQYFGPGTRLTVL.

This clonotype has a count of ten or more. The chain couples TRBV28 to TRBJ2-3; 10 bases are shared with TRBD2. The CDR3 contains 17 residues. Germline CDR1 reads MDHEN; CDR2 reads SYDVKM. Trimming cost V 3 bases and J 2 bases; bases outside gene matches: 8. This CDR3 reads CASSFPASGGNTDTQYF. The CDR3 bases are TGTGCCAGCAGTTTCCCTGCTAGCGGGGGTAACACAGATACGCAGTATTTT.

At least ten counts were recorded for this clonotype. The CDR3 coding sequence is TGTGCCACGGGGCTCGCTGGGGCCAACGTCCTGACTTTC. This sequence encodes CATGLAGANVLTF. The rearrangement uses TRBV28 and TRBJ2-6; D tentatively fits TRBD1 or TRBD2 (5 bases each). Trimming left V 10 bases short and J 2 bases short, with 9 bases between. Germline CDR1 is MDHEN and CDR2 is SYDVKM. The CDR3 is made up of 13 amino acids.

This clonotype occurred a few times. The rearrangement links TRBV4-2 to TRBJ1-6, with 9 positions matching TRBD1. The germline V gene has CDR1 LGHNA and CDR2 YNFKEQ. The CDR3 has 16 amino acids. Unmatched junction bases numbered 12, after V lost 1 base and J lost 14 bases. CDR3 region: CASSQGPRDRELTLHF. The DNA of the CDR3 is TGTGCCAGCAGCCAAGGCCCCCGGGACAGGGAATTAACCCTCCACTTT.

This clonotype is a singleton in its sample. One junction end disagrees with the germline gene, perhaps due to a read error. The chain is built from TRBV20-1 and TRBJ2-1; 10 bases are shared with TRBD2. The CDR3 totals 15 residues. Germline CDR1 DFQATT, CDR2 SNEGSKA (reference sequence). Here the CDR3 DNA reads TGCAGTGCTAGGGGTAGCGGGAGGCGCGACAATGCGCAGTTCTTC. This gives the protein CSARGSGRRDNAQFF.